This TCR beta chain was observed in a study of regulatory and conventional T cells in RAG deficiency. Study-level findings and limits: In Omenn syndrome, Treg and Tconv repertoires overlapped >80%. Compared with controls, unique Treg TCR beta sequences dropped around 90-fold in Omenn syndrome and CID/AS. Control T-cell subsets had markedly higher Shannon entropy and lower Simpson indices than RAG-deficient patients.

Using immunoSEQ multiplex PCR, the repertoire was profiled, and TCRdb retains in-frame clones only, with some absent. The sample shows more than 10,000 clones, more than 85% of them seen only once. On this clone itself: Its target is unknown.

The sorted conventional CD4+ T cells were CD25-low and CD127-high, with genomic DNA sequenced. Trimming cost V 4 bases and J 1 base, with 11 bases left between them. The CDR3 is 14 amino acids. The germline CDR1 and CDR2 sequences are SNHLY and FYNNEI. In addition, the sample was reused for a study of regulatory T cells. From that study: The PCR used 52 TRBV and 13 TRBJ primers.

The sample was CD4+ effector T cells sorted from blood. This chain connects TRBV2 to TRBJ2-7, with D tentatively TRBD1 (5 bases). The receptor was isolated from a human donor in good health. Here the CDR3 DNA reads TGTGCCAGCAGTGTGCAGGGCTCTTCCTACGAGCAGTACTTC. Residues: CASSVQGSSYEQYF.